This TCR beta chain was retrieved from a study of cytomegalovirus exposure and HLA in healthy donors. This clone was picked up one time. The PCR was carried out with 60 Vbeta primers and 13 Jbeta primers. TCRdb's table, derived via immunoSEQ multiplex PCR, lists solely in-frame clones and lacks some. The sample shows fewer than 250,000 clones, about 85% of them seen only once. Germline assignment: CDR1 SGDLS and CDR2 YYNGEE. Trimming stripped 0 bases from V and 2 bases from J, with 10 bases between. The CDR3 spans 15 residues. The sequenced material came from PBMCs. This TCR was sampled from a human donor in good health. J is TRBJ2-3 and V is TRBV9; D remains unclear. The DNA for the CDR3 is TGTGCCAGCAGCGTAGCCTCAGCGCTCACAGATACGCAGTATTTT. The encoded protein is CASSVASALTDTQYF.